Below are 13 T cell receptor beta chains sequenced from a single sample in a study of T cell responses to AZD1222 COVID-19 vaccine. The repertoire was sequenced with immunoSEQ multiplex PCR; TCRdb's copy has only in-frame clones and lacks some. The repertoire holds more than 85,000 clones, with over 85% as singletons. This specimen consisted of peripheral blood, obtained 28 days after the second AZD1222 dose. These receptors originate from an adult who received the AZD1222 COVID-19 vaccine.

This clone was observed a single time. This chain joins TRBV5-1 and TRBJ2-7; D is undetermined. The CDR3 contains 11 residues. Germline assignment: CDR1 SGHRS and CDR2 YFSETQ. Between the trimmed V and J ends, which lost 3 bases and 2 bases, there was a span of 3 bases. The DNA for the CDR3 is TGCGCCAGCAGCTCAGCCTACGAGCAGTACTTC. This sequence encodes CASSSAYEQYF.

This chain's CDR3 is CASALGVNTEAFF. In nucleotides, the CDR3 is TGTGCCAGCGCATTAGGGGTGAACACTGAAGCTTTCTTT. The chain carries TRBV18 and TRBJ1-1, with D tentatively TRBD1 (5 bases). The CDR3 loop spans 13 amino acids. The V gene's germline CDR1 is KGHSH and CDR2 LQKENI. Between the trimmed V and J ends, which lost 8 bases and 0 bases, there was a span of 10 bases.

This clone showed up just once. J is TRBJ1-2 and V is TRBV3-1 (or the pseudogene TRBV3-2); D might be TRBD1 (5 bases). Looked up from germline, CDR1 is LGHDT and CDR2 is YNNKEL (reference sequence). The CDR3 covers 12 residues. Trimming removed 4 bases from V and 6 bases from J, with 9 bases in between. The CDR3: CASSLGQNGYTF. The CDR3 DNA sequence: TGTGCCAGCAGCCTCGGACAAAATGGCTACACCTTC.

The CDR3 region is CASSYGGSDGYTF. In DNA form, the CDR3 reads TGTGCCAGCAGTTACGGAGGAAGTGATGGCTACACCTTC. J is TRBJ1-2 and V is TRBV6-2 or TRBV6-3; no definite D call. CDR3 length equals 13 residues. CDR1 and CDR2 (germline): MNHEY, SVGEGT. Trimming removed 2 bases at V and 6 bases at J, with 10 bases between.

The rearrangement uses TRBV18 and TRBJ2-1, with TRBD2 matching 12 bases. The CDR3 totals 15 residues. The germline CDR1 and CDR2 sequences are KGHSH and LQKENI. Unmatched junction bases numbered 1, after V lost 2 bases and J lost 5 bases. CDR3 sequence reads: CASSPGLAGNNEQFF. The CDR3 coding sequence is TGTGCCAGCTCACCAGGACTAGCGGGGAACAATGAGCAGTTCTTC.

The V gene is TRBV4-3, the J gene TRBJ1-2, with a possible D match to TRBD1 (5 bases). Germline lookup yields CDR1 LGHNA and CDR2 YSLEER. V was shortened by 1 base and J by 8 bases, with 11 bases between the two germline ends. This CDR3 has 13 residues. DNA for the CDR3: TGCGCCAGCAGCCAAGGGGGACCATCCGGCTACACCTTC. The encoded protein is CASSQGGPSGYTF.

The CDR3 coding sequence is TGTGCCAGCAGTCGATCCAGGGGGTTAGCCAAAAACATTCAGTACTTC. The encoded protein is CASSRSRGLAKNIQYF. The V call is TRBV28, the J call TRBJ2-4, with TRBD1 matching 7 bases. With V trimmed by 5 bases and J by 0 bases, 7 bases remained unmatched. The CDR3 runs to 16 residues. Germline CDR1 and CDR2: MDHEN and SYDVKM.

The chain has TRBV3-1 (or the pseudogene TRBV3-2) and TRBJ2-1; maybe TRBD1 (5 bases). Germline V gene lookup returns CDR1 LGHDT and CDR2 YNNKEL (reference sequence). The CDR3 runs 15 residues. Deletions cut 0 bases from V and 4 bases from J, with 10 bases between. For the CDR3, the DNA is TGTGCCAGCAGCCAAGATACTCACAGGTACAATGAGCAGTTCTTC. This codes for CASSQDTHRYNEQFF.

This clone was seen only once. The CDR3 spells CSVGHPHEQYF. The CDR3 nucleotides are TGCAGCGTTGGACACCCCCACGAGCAGTACTTC. This chain joins TRBV29-1 and TRBJ2-7; no clear D. Germline V gives CDR1 SQVTM, CDR2 ANQGSEA. There are 11 residues in the CDR3. Trimming cost V 4 bases and J 5 bases, with 9 bases left between them.

V is TRBV7-9 and J is TRBJ2-3; 10 nucleotides agree with TRBD2. Germline lookup yields CDR1 SEHNR and CDR2 FQNEAQ (reference sequence). The CDR3 totals 14 residues. V was clipped by 1 base and J by 11 bases; unmatched bases: 6. Written as DNA, the CDR3 is TGTGCCAGCAGCTTAGGGCTAGCGGGGGTTGGGCAGTATTTT. It translates to CASSLGLAGVGQYF.

This chain uses TRBV5-5 with TRBJ2-7, with 12 bases that match TRBD2. Looked up from germline, CDR1 is SGHKS and CDR2 is YYEKEE (reference sequence). This CDR3 has 15 residues. V lost 2 bases and J lost 2; bases outside the gene matches: 2. The CDR3 DNA sequence: TGTGCCAGCAGCTTCCCTAGCGGGGGGGCCTACGAGCAGTACTTC. This translates into CASSFPSGGAYEQYF.

CDR3 bases: TGTGCCACCTCCCGGGACAGGGTAACTGAAGCTTTCTTT. Its translation: CATSRDRVTEAFF. The genes are TRBV19 and TRBJ1-1; TRBD1 matches at 9 bases. V lost 10 bases and J lost 5; bases outside the gene matches: 8. CDR1 is LNHDA and CDR2 is SQIVND in the germline V gene (reference sequence). The CDR3 runs to 13 residues.

This chain links TRBV7-2 with TRBJ2-3, with D unclear. Germline values: CDR1 SGHTA, CDR2 FQGNSA. V lost 6 bases and J 0 bases, leaving 10 bases between the germline ends. CDR3 length: 14 residues. CDR3 region: CASRGKTSTDTQYF. The CDR3 DNA sequence: TGTGCCAGCAGGGGAAAGACTAGCACAGATACGCAGTATTTT.